The 20 T cell receptor beta chains listed next were all sequenced from one sample in a study of cytomegalovirus exposure and HLA in healthy donors. The PCR contained 60 Vbeta and 13 Jbeta primers. Profiled with immunoSEQ multiplex PCR; TCRdb holds only in-frame clones, not every one. The sample includes some 140,000 clones, around 77% of them seen just once. Sequenced: PBMCs. Every receptor here comes from an older woman in good health and CMV-seronegative.

The genes are TRBV27 and TRBJ2-7; TRBD2 might be the D (7 bases). V gave up 3 bases and J gave up 3 bases, with 12 bases separating them. Germline V lookup: CDR1 MNHEY, CDR2 SMNVEV (reference sequence). The CDR3 sequence is 14 residues long. The CDR3 coding sequence is TGTGCCAGCAGTTTGGGGGGGCGAGGCTACGAGCAGTACTTC. Residues: CASSLGGRGYEQYF.

This clone has a handful of counts. V usage is TRBV18 and J usage is TRBJ2-1, with 7 bases fitting TRBD1. With 1 base clipped from V and 2 bases from J, the junction kept 5 bases outside the gene matches. CDR1 is KGHSH, CDR2 LQKENI, per germline. The CDR3 is made up of 16 amino acids. In nucleotides, the CDR3 is TGTGCCAGCTCACCACAGGGGGCGCGCCCCTACAATGAGCAGTTCTTC. It specifies CASSPQGARPYNEQFF. The variable domain in full, completed from reference TRBV18 and TRBJ2-1, reads NAGVMQNPRHLVRRRGQEARLRCSPMKGHSHVYWYRQLPEEGLKFMVYLQKENIIDESGMPKERFSAEFPKEGPSILRIQQVVRGDSAAYFCASSPQGARPYNEQFFGPGTRLTVL.

This sequence joins TRBV7-2 and TRBJ1-1, with 7 bases aligning to TRBD1. Losses at the gene ends were 5 bases for V and 5 bases for J; bases not matched to a gene: 11. CDR3 length: 15 residues. CDR1 and CDR2 from the germline V gene are SGHTA and FQGNSA. The CDR3 loop is CASSTGQVRITEAFF. The CDR3, as DNA: TGTGCCAGCAGCACAGGACAGGTGAGAATTACTGAAGCTTTCTTT.

Only one count was recorded for this clone. The rearrangement joins TRBV5-6 to TRBJ2-7; no clear D gene. Germline assignment: CDR1 SGHDT and CDR2 YYEEEE. The CDR3 length is 11 residues. Trimming stripped 3 bases from V and 4 bases from J, with 5 bases between. The CDR3 coding sequence is TGTGCCAGCAGCTACGGGTACGAGCAGTACTTC. Its protein product is CASSYGYEQYF.

This chain uses TRBV4-1 with TRBJ2-2; no definite D call. The V and J ends lost 0 bases and 5 bases respectively, with 13 bases between them. CDR3 length: 16 amino acids. The germline V gene encodes CDR1 MGHRA and CDR2 YSYEKL. CDR3 sequence reads: CASSQEGQALTGELFF. The CDR3 DNA follows: TGCGCCAGCAGCCAAGAGGGTCAGGCTCTTACCGGGGAGCTGTTTTTT.

The chain has TRBV6-1 and TRBJ1-1, with D possibly matching TRBD1 (5 bases). The ends were cut back, 6 bases at V and 5 bases at J, with 13 bases in the middle. The CDR3 runs to 13 residues. Per germline, CDR1 MNHNS and CDR2 SASEGT. CDR3 coding DNA: TGTGCCAGCAGGGACCAGGGTTTTACTGAAGCTTTCTTT. Protein: CASRDQGFTEAFF.

A few counts support this clone. The rearrangement links TRBV25-1 to TRBJ2-3, with 11 bases matching TRBD2. Losses at the gene ends were 1 base for V and 1 base for J; bases not matched to a gene: 7. The CDR3 spans 18 residues. The germline V gene encodes CDR1 MGHDK and CDR2 SYGVNS. CDR3 in amino acids: CASSEWPLGLAGTDTQYF. The CDR3 region has the DNA TGTGCCAGCAGTGAATGGCCGCTGGGACTAGCGGGCACAGATACGCAGTATTTT.

V and J are TRBV18 and TRBJ1-4; a possible D gene is TRBD1 (5 bases). The CDR3 runs 13 residues. Germline V CDR1 and CDR2: KGHSH, LQKENI. Trimming pared 3 bases from V and 7 bases from J, leaving 9 bases between. The CDR3 loop reads CASSPGRGEKLFF. In nucleotides, the CDR3 is TGTGCCAGCTCACCGGGAAGGGGTGAAAAACTGTTTTTT.

The chain joins TRBV11-3 to TRBJ2-1; 8 bases match TRBD1. Germline V gene sequence: CDR1 SGHNT, CDR2 YENEEA. The CDR3 consists of 16 residues. V lost 5 bases, J lost 4 bases, and 10 bases stayed unmatched. The CDR3 protein is CASSPRQGMDYNEQFF. The CDR3 DNA is TGTGCCAGCAGCCCGCGACAGGGGATGGATTACAATGAGCAGTTCTTC. Full variable domain (remainder filled in from reference TRBV11-3 and TRBJ2-1): EAGVVQSPRYKIIEKKQPVAFWCNPISGHNTLYWYLQNLGQGPELLIRYENEEAVDDSQLPKDRFSAERLKGVDSTLKIQPAELGDSAVYLCASSPRQGMDYNEQFFGPGTRLTVL.

This clone was seen just once. J is TRBJ1-5 and V is TRBV19; the match to TRBD1 covers 7 bases. Germline CDR1 is LNHDA and CDR2 is SQIVND (reference sequence). V was pared by 1 base and J by 3 bases, with 6 bases of the junction left unmatched. The CDR3 covers 16 residues. The CDR3: CASSIVNKGANQPQHF. CDR3 in DNA: TGTGCCAGTAGTATAGTTAACAAGGGGGCCAATCAGCCCCAGCATTTT.

The CDR3 protein is CASRGRTGGLNTEAFF. The CDR3 DNA reads TGTGCCAGCAGGGGTAGGACAGGGGGATTGAACACTGAAGCTTTCTTT. The rearrangement uses TRBV28 and TRBJ1-1; the match to TRBD1 covers 10 bases. Germline V gene lookup returns CDR1 MDHEN and CDR2 SYDVKM. This CDR3 spans 16 amino acids. With V trimmed by 6 bases and J by 0 bases, 7 bases remained unmatched.

Worth noting for this clone: Other DNA sequences within the sample encode an identical CDR3. The rearrangement joins TRBV5-4 to TRBJ1-3, with D tentatively TRBD1 (5 bases). CDR1 and CDR2 from the germline V gene are SGHNT and YYREEE (reference sequence). V was trimmed by 0 bases and J by 3 bases, leaving 10 bases between them. CDR3 length: 15 residues. CDR3 sequence: CASSLAGGNGNTIYF. In DNA form, the CDR3 reads TGTGCCAGCAGCTTGGCCGGGGGAAATGGAAACACCATATATTTT.

There are a few counts of this clone. V gene TRBV7-3 combines with J gene TRBJ2-1, with 10 bases matching TRBD1. V shed 6 bases, J shed 7 bases, and the junction held 12 bases outside the gene matches. This CDR3 has 16 residues. CDR1 and CDR2 (germline): SGHTA, FQGTGA. The CDR3 loop reads CASSQTGTGEPNEQFF. The CDR3, as DNA: TGTGCCAGCAGTCAAACCGGGACAGGGGAGCCTAATGAGCAGTTCTTC.

The chain joins TRBV5-4 to TRBJ1-2; 9 nucleotides align to TRBD1. Per the germline V gene, CDR1 is SGHNT and CDR2 is YYREEE (reference sequence). After removal of 4 bases from V and 4 bases from J, the junction contained 2 bases not matched to a gene. This CDR3 comprises 13 residues. In nucleotides, the CDR3 is TGTGCCAGCAGCGCGGACAGGGGCTATGGCTACACCTTC. Encoded protein: CASSADRGYGYTF.

The chain is built from TRBV9 and TRBJ2-1; 11 bases are shared with TRBD2. The CDR3 totals 19 residues. Germline lookup yields CDR1 SGDLS and CDR2 YYNGEE. Trimming removed 0 bases from V and 6 bases from J; junction bases left unmatched: 14. The CDR3 sequence: CASSVVSSGGPGGANEQFF. In DNA, the CDR3 is TGTGCCAGCAGCGTAGTGTCTAGCGGGGGGCCAGGGGGGGCCAATGAGCAGTTCTTC.

The chain has TRBV2 and TRBJ1-1, with D perhaps TRBD1 (5 bases). Trimming left V 3 bases short and J 9 bases short, with 14 bases between. The germline gives CDR1 SNHLY, CDR2 FYNNEI. The CDR3 runs 13 residues. The CDR3, as DNA: TGTGCCAGCAGTGACCAGGGACTTGGTAAAGCTTTCTTT. Amino acid sequence: CASSDQGLGKAFF.

The chain couples TRBV5-1 to TRBJ2-3; tentative D call: TRBD1 (6 bases). The length of the CDR3 is 15 residues. V lost 0 bases, J lost 1 base, and 9 bases lay in between. The V gene's germline CDR1 is SGHRS and CDR2 YFSETQ. CDR3 sequence: CASSLEGGRTDTQYF. CDR3 nucleotides: TGCGCCAGCAGCTTGGAAGGGGGTCGCACAGATACGCAGTATTTT.

This clone was seen a handful of times. The chain employs TRBV7-9 and TRBJ1-1; D is perhaps TRBD1 (6 bases). Germline V gene data show CDR1 as SEHNR and CDR2 as FQNEAQ (reference sequence). Trimming stripped 5 bases from V and 3 bases from J, with 13 bases between. This CDR3 has 14 residues. The CDR3 reads CASSEETGYTEAFF. CDR3 bases: TGTGCCAGCAGCGAAGAAACAGGGTACACTGAAGCTTTCTTT.

The rearrangement joins TRBV7-2 to TRBJ1-1; D gene ambiguous. The CDR3 totals 14 residues. The V and J ends lost 0 bases and 7 bases respectively, with 12 bases between them. Germline values: CDR1 SGHTA, CDR2 FQGNSA. The CDR3 nucleotides read TGTGCCAGCAGCTTAGCGAGGGCCACGGGTGAAGCTTTCTTT. This encodes CASSLARATGEAFF.

This clone was recorded a few times. This chain connects TRBV19 to TRBJ2-2; 9 bases are a match to TRBD1. This CDR3 spans 14 amino acids. Germline V lookup: CDR1 LNHDA, CDR2 SQIVND (reference sequence). V lost 7 bases to trimming and J lost 6 bases; unmatched junction nucleotides: 6. In nucleotides, the CDR3 is TGTGCCAGTACCACCACAGGGGGCTCCGGGGAGCTGTTTTTT. It encodes CASTTTGGSGELFF.